One sample yielded the 32 T cell receptor beta chains listed below, sequenced in a study of T cell responses to AZD1222 COVID-19 vaccine. The protocol was immunoSEQ multiplex PCR, while the TCRdb copy is restricted to in-frame clones and leaves out a portion. The sample holds 200,000 or so clones; around 92% are singletons and the top ten take 8.5% to 12%. The sample in question was peripheral blood, obtained on day 0 of AZD1222 vaccination. Receptor source: an adult in good health.

This chain uses TRBV6-5 with TRBJ2-5; 11 bases map to TRBD2. The CDR3 sequence is 15 residues long. CDR1 MNHEY and CDR2 SVGAGI come from the germline V gene. V lost 6 bases and J lost 2; bases outside the gene matches: 5. As DNA, the CDR3 is TGTGCCAGCAGCCTACTAGCGGGGGATCAAGAGACCCAGTACTTC. It yields the protein CASSLLAGDQETQYF.

The rearrangement joins TRBV4-1 to TRBJ2-4; D is perhaps TRBD2 (7 bases). The V gene lost 3 bases and the J gene lost 9 bases, with 18 bases spanning the gap. Per the germline V gene, CDR1 is MGHRA and CDR2 is YSYEKL. The length of the CDR3 is 15 residues. This chain's CDR3 is CASSQGRGEFGIQYF. Here the CDR3 DNA reads TGCGCCAGCAGCCAGGGGAGGGGGGAGTTTGGCATTCAGTACTTC.

The J gene is TRBJ2-2, the V gene TRBV18; D tentatively reads TRBD1 or TRBD2 (6 bases each). Trimming took off 8 bases at V and 5 bases at J, with 15 bases between the two ends. CDR1 is KGHSH, CDR2 LQKENI, per germline. This CDR3 region has 14 residues. The CDR3 region has the DNA TGTGCCAGCGTACAGGGTCGGGAGACCGGGGAGCTGTTTTTT. Translated, it gives CASVQGRETGELFF. The entire variable domain, with the rest obtained from reference TRBV18 and TRBJ2-2, is as follows: NAGVMQNPRHLVRRRGQEARLRCSPMKGHSHVYWYRQLPEEGLKFMVYLQKENIIDESGMPKERFSAEFPKEGPSILRIQQVVRGDSAAYFCASVQGRETGELFFGEGSRLTVL.

This clone was detected only a few times. The gene calls are TRBV7-8 and TRBJ2-7; TRBD2 aligns across 7 bases. Germline CDR1 SGHVS, CDR2 FQNEAQ. The CDR3 covers 15 residues. With V trimmed by 3 bases and J by 6 bases, 11 bases remained unmatched. The CDR3 DNA reads TGTGCCAGCAGCTTGGGTTGGGGGGGAGGTCGCGAGCAGTACGTC. Translated: CASSLGWGGGREQYV.

This chain uses TRBV5-4 with TRBJ2-2; tentatively, D is TRBD1 (6 bases). This CDR3 has 14 residues. Trimming cost V 3 bases and J 6 bases, with 12 bases left between them. Germline CDR1 reads SGHNT; CDR2 reads YYREEE (reference sequence). The CDR3 reads CASSSGTRPGELFF. As DNA, the CDR3 is TGTGCCAGCAGCTCGGGGACAAGACCCGGGGAGCTGTTTTTT.

This clone was picked up one time. The CDR3 DNA reads as TGTGCCAGCAGCCCGACAGGGGGAGACACCGGGGAGCTGTTTTTT. Translated, it gives CASSPTGGDTGELFF. This chain connects TRBV7-2 to TRBJ2-2, with 9 bases lining up with TRBD1. Germline CDR1 SGHTA, CDR2 FQGNSA. V was clipped by 5 bases and J by 3 bases; unmatched bases: 4. There are 15 residues in the CDR3. Filled out from reference TRBV7-2 and TRBJ2-2, the complete variable domain reads GAGVSQSPSNKVTEKGKDVELRCDPISGHTALYWYRQSLGQGLEFLIYFQGNSAPDKSGLPSDRFSAERTGGSVSTLTIQRTQQEDSAVYLCASSPTGGDTGELFFGEGSRLTVL.

The V call is TRBV11-2, the J call TRBJ2-7; TRBD1 might be the D (5 bases). CDR1 and CDR2 (germline): SGHAT, FQNNGV. V dropped 5 bases and J dropped 0 bases, with 11 bases sitting between them. CDR3 size: 14 residues. The CDR3 sequence is CASSPDMGSYEQYF. In DNA form, the CDR3 reads TGTGCCAGCAGCCCGGACATGGGCTCCTACGAGCAGTACTTC.

The chain is built from TRBV18 and TRBJ2-2; D is unresolved. The ends were cut back, 3 bases at V and 5 bases at J, with 16 bases in the middle. Per germline, CDR1 KGHSH and CDR2 LQKENI. The CDR3 runs to 16 residues. CDR3 bases: TGTGCCAGCTCACCCCGGCGGCTCCTTGAGACCGGGGAGCTGTTTTTT. This sequence encodes CASSPRRLLETGELFF.

The rearrangement links TRBV7-8 to TRBJ1-2, with 9 bases fitting TRBD1. The CDR3 has 14 amino acids. Germline loops: CDR1 SGHVS, CDR2 FQNEAQ. Trimming at V came to 5 bases and at J to 8 bases, leaving 9 bases not matched to a gene. The DNA for the CDR3 is TGTGCCAGCAGCCCACAAGGACAGGGGATCGGCTACACCTTC. Its protein is CASSPQGQGIGYTF.

The chain recombines TRBV2 with TRBJ2-5, with 8 bases that match TRBD1. The CDR3 covers 14 residues. The V and J ends lost 7 bases and 5 bases, in that order; junction bases with no gene match: 9. The germline CDR1 and CDR2 sequences are SNHLY and FYNNEI. CDR3 sequence reads: CASTRLTGGETQYF. The DNA for the CDR3 is TGTGCCAGCACCCGACTAACAGGGGGGGAGACCCAGTACTTC. The whole variable domain, remainder taken from reference TRBV2 and TRBJ2-5, is EPEVTQTPSHQVTQMGQEVILRCVPISNHLYFYWYRQILGQKVEFLVSFYNNEISEKSEIFDDQFSVERPDGSNFTLKIRSTKLEDSAMYFCASTRLTGGETQYFGPGTRLLVL.

V and J are TRBV6-2 or TRBV6-3 and TRBJ1-1; possibly TRBD1 for D (5 bases). Per the germline V gene, CDR1 is MNHEY and CDR2 is SVGEGT. Trimming removed 3 bases at V and 0 bases at J, with 23 bases between. The CDR3 consists of 19 residues. The CDR3: CASSYRRFGGPEMNTEAFF. CDR3 DNA sequence: TGTGCCAGCAGTTATCGAAGGTTTGGGGGTCCTGAAATGAACACTGAAGCTTTCTTT.

The chain links TRBV7-9 to TRBJ1-6; possible D gene TRBD1, 5 bases. The length of the CDR3 is 14 residues. Germline CDR1 SEHNR, CDR2 FQNEAQ (reference sequence). V was cut by 6 bases and J by 5 bases, with 11 bases left in between. The CDR3 nucleotides are TGTGCCAGCAGGCTTACAGGAGATAATTCACCCCTCCACTTT. It translates to CASRLTGDNSPLHF.

This chain uses TRBV2 with TRBJ1-6, with D unclear. Germline V CDR1 and CDR2: SNHLY, FYNNEI. There are 14 residues in the CDR3. Trimming pared 3 bases from V and 7 bases from J, leaving 10 bases between. CDR3 bases: TGTGCCAGCAGTGATTTGCTCACCAATTCACCCCTCCACTTT. It translates to CASSDLLTNSPLHF.

The V call is TRBV6-2 or TRBV6-3, the J call TRBJ2-6; perhaps TRBD1 as D (5 bases). V was shortened by 4 bases and J by 4 bases, with 14 bases between the two germline ends. This CDR3 has 16 amino acids. Germline lookup yields CDR1 MNHEY and CDR2 SVGEGT. The CDR3 region has the DNA TGTGCCAGCAGTTTAGGGGCCCCTGGGGGGGCCAACGTCCTGACTTTC. This translates into CASSLGAPGGANVLTF.

The chain is built from TRBV4-3 and TRBJ1-6, with D unclear. The germline V gene has CDR1 LGHNA and CDR2 YSLEER. The CDR3 totals 16 residues. V was trimmed by 1 base and J by 9 bases, leaving 16 bases between them. CDR3 protein: CASSQGAATYSSPLHF. CDR3 bases: TGCGCCAGCAGCCAAGGAGCCGCCACCTACAGTTCACCCCTCCACTTT.

This clone was seen once. This chain connects TRBV2 to TRBJ1-2; D not resolved. Trimming shortened V by 3 bases and J by 7 bases, and 15 bases separated the two germline ends. The CDR3 totals 14 residues. The germline CDR1 and CDR2 sequences are SNHLY and FYNNEI. The CDR3 loop is CASSDRRSLSGYTF. The CDR3 DNA reads TGTGCCAGCAGTGATCGTAGGTCGCTGAGTGGCTACACCTTC.

A single count supports this clone. The chain uses TRBV10-3 and TRBJ1-4; D possibly corresponds to TRBD1 (5 bases). CDR3 length equals 13 residues. From germline, CDR1 is ENHRY and CDR2 SYGVKD. Trimming shortened V by 10 bases and J by 2 bases, and 11 bases separated the two germline ends. The CDR3: CATQGLTNEKLFF. CDR3 coding DNA: TGTGCCACGCAGGGATTGACTAATGAAAAACTGTTTTTT.

This clone was seen a single time. V is TRBV6-2 or TRBV6-3 and J is TRBJ1-5, with D unclear. The CDR3 has 18 residues. Germline-derived CDR1 and CDR2 are MNHEY and SVGEGT. V was clipped by 2 bases and J by 0 bases, with 17 bases between them. The CDR3 DNA sequence: TGTGCCAGCAGTTACGGCTGGGATTGGGGTCATAGCAATCAGCCCCAGCATTTT. Residues: CASSYGWDWGHSNQPQHF.

The chain is built from TRBV5-5 and TRBJ1-1; TRBD1 matches at 7 bases. This CDR3 is built from 12 residues. In germline, CDR1 is SGHKS, CDR2 YYEKEE (reference sequence). After removal of 1 base from V and 8 bases from J, the junction contained 2 bases not matched to a gene. For the CDR3, the DNA is TGTGCCAGCAGCTTGACAGGGGAAGAAGCTTTCTTT. Translating gives CASSLTGEEAFF.

The rearrangement uses TRBV9 and TRBJ2-5; D is possibly TRBD2 (5 bases). Trimming pared 3 bases from V and 5 bases from J, leaving 8 bases between. The CDR3 loop spans 12 amino acids. Germline values: CDR1 SGDLS, CDR2 YYNGEE. The DNA for the CDR3 is TGTGCCAGCAGCGGGACGGGGGAGACCCAGTACTTC. Its protein is CASSGTGETQYF.

This rearrangement joins TRBV18 to TRBJ2-7; D is unclear. The CDR3 covers 12 residues. V gave up 0 bases and J gave up 6 bases, with 6 bases separating them. CDR1 and CDR2 from the germline V gene are KGHSH and LQKENI. CDR3 bases: TGTGCCAGCTCACCACCCGGGCCCGAGCAGTACTTC. Translated: CASSPPGPEQYF.

This clone was counted a single time. The gene calls are TRBV2 and TRBJ1-1; D gene ambiguous. From germline, CDR1 is SNHLY and CDR2 FYNNEI. This CDR3 has 14 residues. V was shortened by 8 bases and J by 1 base, with 14 bases between the two germline ends. CDR3 DNA: TGTGCCAGCGGAGAGCCTCCTGGGAACACTGAAGCTTTCTTT. Translated, it gives CASGEPPGNTEAFF.

This clone was recorded only once. The same CDR3 can be traced to other DNA sequences in this sample. The rearrangement uses TRBV7-2 and TRBJ1-3; D not resolved. Between the trimmed V and J ends, which lost 2 bases and 4 bases, there was a span of 12 bases. Germline-derived CDR1 and CDR2 are SGHTA and FQGNSA. The CDR3 is 15 amino acids. The CDR3 is CASSLTGGSGNTIYF. The CDR3 region has the DNA TGTGCCAGCAGCTTAACGGGAGGGAGCGGAAACACCATATATTTT.

This chain uses TRBV27 with TRBJ2-3; D gene uncertain. The CDR3 runs 11 residues. CDR1 is MNHEY, CDR2 SMNVEV, per germline (reference sequence). V lost 6 bases and J lost 10, with 11 bases in between. CDR3: CASRTVSSQYF. As DNA, the CDR3 is TGTGCCAGCAGGACCGTTAGTTCGCAGTATTTT.

V is TRBV5-1 and J is TRBJ2-3; possibly TRBD2 for D (6 bases). The CDR3 consists of 14 residues. Trimming pared 3 bases from V and 2 bases from J, leaving 10 bases between. Germline V gives CDR1 SGHRS, CDR2 YFSETQ. For the CDR3, the DNA is TGCGCCAGCAGCTCCGGGGGAAACACAGATACGCAGTATTTT. The encoded protein is CASSSGGNTDTQYF.

The rearrangement uses TRBV5-6 and TRBJ1-1, with D maybe TRBD1 (5 bases). From germline, CDR1 is SGHDT and CDR2 YYEEEE. The CDR3 spans 13 residues. Trimming cost V 4 bases and J 7 bases, with 14 bases left between them. The chain's CDR3 is CASSIGGKGEAFF. DNA for the CDR3: TGTGCCAGCAGCATTGGGGGAAAGGGTGAAGCTTTCTTT.

On this clone itself: The junction shows a germline mismatch at one end, possibly a read error. The chain is built from TRBV7-7 and TRBJ2-6; TRBD1 is a possible D gene (8 bases). CDR1 and CDR2 from the germline V gene are SSHAT and FNYEAQ (reference sequence). The CDR3 consists of 21 residues. The CDR3 region is CASSDGQGGGVGQSGANVLTF. CDR3 DNA: TGTGCTAGCAGCGATGGACAGGGAGGGGGTGTTGGTCAATCTGGGGCCAACGTCCTGACTTTC.

The genes are TRBV7-4 and TRBJ2-7; D might be TRBD2 (6 bases). Per germline, CDR1 SGHVT and CDR2 SQSDAQ. This CDR3 contains 12 residues. V dropped 11 bases and J dropped 5 bases, with 16 bases sitting between them. The chain's CDR3 is CAGDDGGHEQYF. CDR3 bases: TGTGCCGGGGATGACGGGGGACACGAGCAGTACTTC.

The chain links TRBV4-1 to TRBJ1-2, with unresolved D. The germline V gene encodes CDR1 MGHRA and CDR2 YSYEKL. Trimming took off 2 bases at V and 1 base at J, with 14 bases between the two ends. This CDR3 comprises 16 residues. The CDR3 here is CASSQSRLGGNYGYTF. As DNA, the CDR3 is TGCGCCAGCAGCCAATCTCGCCTTGGAGGTAACTATGGCTACACCTTC.

The genes are TRBV28 and TRBJ1-5; 8 bases map to TRBD1. The V and J ends lost 6 bases and 2 bases, in that order; junction bases with no gene match: 9. The germline V gene encodes CDR1 MDHEN and CDR2 SYDVKM. The CDR3 is 16 residues long. The CDR3: CASSPDREERNQPQHF. DNA of the CDR3: TGTGCCAGCAGCCCGGACAGGGAGGAACGCAATCAGCCCCAGCATTTT.

The V and J genes are TRBV30 and TRBJ1-6, with D unresolved. V lost 2 bases, J lost 8 bases, and 7 bases lay in between. CDR1 is GTSNPN and CDR2 is SVGIG in the germline V gene (reference sequence). The CDR3 length is 12 residues. The CDR3 is CAWSNGYSPLHF. The CDR3 bases are TGTGCCTGGAGTAATGGGTATTCACCCCTCCACTTT.

This chain uses TRBV19 with TRBJ1-4; tentative D call: TRBD1 (5 bases). CDR3 length: 15 residues. Trimming pared 5 bases from V and 3 bases from J, leaving 13 bases between. Germline lookup yields CDR1 LNHDA and CDR2 SQIVND (reference sequence). The CDR3 DNA reads TGTGCCAGTAGTGTCCGGGACGGATCTAATGAAAAACTGTTTTTT. This gives the protein CASSVRDGSNEKLFF.